A selection of T cell receptor beta chains follows, all from one sample in a study of blood T cell repertoires in COVID-19. The protocol was immunoSEQ multiplex PCR, while the TCRdb copy is restricted to in-frame clones and leaves out a portion. The sample has around 310,000 clones; nearly 90% are singletons. The sample consisted of PBMCs or T cells enriched from blood (not recorded which). Receptors originate from a woman in her thirties who had recovered from COVID-19. Both conserved end residues are part of each CDR3. The D gene is left open where the match is weak. Size is omitted from some rows. Given values are once, few, many or a class for expanded clones.

TRBJ2-1 | . | TRBV28 | TRBD2 | TGTGCCAGCAGTCCGTGGACTAGCGGGAGGAGGGCTGACAATGAGCAGTTCTTC | CASSPWTSGRRADNEQFF
TRBJ2-3 | . | TRBV6-1 | TRBD2 | TGTGCCAGCAGTGAATTGACTAGCGGACCCACAGATACGCAGTATTTT | CASSELTSGPTDTQYF
TRBJ2-2 | . | TRBV6-4 | TRBD2 | TGTGCCAGCAAGGGAGGGGATAACACCGGGGAGCTGTTTTTT | CASKGGDNTGELFF
TRBJ1-2 | . | TRBV9 | . | TGTGCCAGCAGCGTAGAGCGGGGGAATGGCTACACCTTC | CASSVERGNGYTF
TRBJ2-5 | . | TRBV10-3 | TRBD2 | TGTGCCATCAGTGTATCTGGGACTAGCGGGAGTGAGACCCAGTACTTC | CAISVSGTSGSETQYF
TRBJ1-2 | few | TRBV19 | . | TGTGCCAGTAGTCCCACGGCCCGGGGCTATGGCTACACCTTC | CASSPTARGYGYTF
TRBJ2-3 | . | TRBV6-2/TRBV6-3 | TRBD1 | TGTGCCAGCAGTTACTCGGACAGGGGAGACACAGATACGCAGTATTTT | CASSYSDRGDTDTQYF
TRBJ2-3 | . | TRBV27 | . | TGTGCCAGCAGCATGAGACAGGCGAGCACAGATACGCAGTATTTT | CASSMRQASTDTQYF
TRBJ2-2 | . | TRBV4-1 | . | TGCGCCAGCAGCCAGTTTAGCGGAGGGAACACCGGGGAGCTGTTTTTT | CASSQFSGGNTGELFF
TRBJ1-1 | . | TRBV29-1 | . | TGCAGCGCCGGAGGAATACAGGGGAACACTGAAGCTTTCTTT | CSAGGIQGNTEAFF
TRBJ1-1 | . | TRBV18 | . | TGTGCCAGCTCACCGGGGGCAGGGGTCCTGAGGGCTGAAGCTTTCTTT | CASSPGAGVLRAEAFF
TRBJ2-7 | . | TRBV3-1/TRBV3-2 | TRBD2 | TGTGCCAGCAGCCAAGGACTAGCGGGAGTCGGTTACGAGCAGTACTTC | CASSQGLAGVGYEQYF
TRBJ2-6 | . | TRBV7-2 | . | TGTGCCAGCAGCTTAAGGGGTTACTCTGGGGCCAACGTCCTGACTTTC | CASSLRGYSGANVLTF
TRBJ2-2 | . | TRBV4-1 | . | TGCGCCAGCAGCCAATCAACCAACAGGGCGGCCGGGGAGCTGTTTTTT | CASSQSTNRAAGELFF
TRBJ2-7 | . | TRBV7-9 | . | TGTGCCAGCAGCCGCGCCCCTGACAGCACCTACGAGCAGTACTTC | CASSRAPDSTYEQYF
TRBJ1-5 | . | TRBV28 | TRBD1 | TGTGCCAGCAGTCAAGTACAGGGGACACATCAGCCCCAGCATTTT | CASSQVQGTHQPQHF
TRBJ2-6 | . | TRBV18 | TRBD2 | TGTGCCAGCTCACTGCCTAGCGGGAGAGCTGCTGGGGCCAACGTCCTGACTTTC | CASSLPSGRAAGANVLTF
TRBJ1-2 | few | TRBV7-8 | TRBD1 | TGTGCCAGCAGCCCACAGGGGGCGCAAGGCTACACCTTC | CASSPQGAQGYTF
TRBJ2-3 | once | TRBV19 | . | TGTGCCAGTAGTATGGGACACAGCACAGATACGCAGTATTTT | CASSMGHSTDTQYF
TRBJ2-7 | . | TRBV7-2 | TRBD2 | TGTGCCAGCAGCTGGGAGGGGATTAGTGATAGCTACGAGCAGTACTTC | CASSWEGISDSYEQYF
TRBJ1-6 | . | TRBV6-4 | . | TGTGCCAGCCGGCCTGACAGCTATAATTCACCCCTCCACTTT | CASRPDSYNSPLHF
TRBJ1-1 | . | TRBV2 | . | TGTGCCAGCAGTGGAACCGGGAGCACTCAAGCTTTCTTT | CASSGTGSTQAFF
TRBJ2-5 | . | TRBV9 | . | TGTGCCAGCAGCGTAGCTCCGGGGAGGAAGACCCAGTACTTC | CASSVAPGRKTQYF
TRBJ2-5 | . | TRBV28 | TRBD2 | TGTGCCAGCAGTTTTCTAGCGGGGATCTACCAAGAGACCCAGTACTTC | CASSFLAGIYQETQYF
TRBJ2-7 | . | TRBV28 | TRBD2 | TGTGCCAGCAACCAAAGGTGGGCGACTAGCGGCTTAGCCTACTCCTACGAGCAGTACTTC | CASNQRWATSGLAYSYEQYF
TRBJ1-1 | . | TRBV7-9 | . | TGTGCCAGCAGCCCCACTTTGGGCAATGAAGCTTTCTTT | CASSPTLGNEAFF
TRBJ2-1 | . | TRBV20-1 | . | TGCAGTGCTAGTGGTGGGAGTATGAATGAGCAGTTCTTC | CSASGGSMNEQFF
TRBJ2-3 | . | TRBV6-5 | TRBD2 | TGTGCCAGCAGCTCCCAGGTAGCGGGGACAGATACGCAGTATTTT | CASSSQVAGTDTQYF
TRBJ2-3 | . | TRBV7-8 | . | TGTGCCAGCAGCCAAGGCGGGGCCTTGAGCACAGATACGCAGTATTTT | CASSQGGALSTDTQYF
TRBJ2-1 | . | TRBV6-5 | TRBD1 | TGTGCCGGGGAACCGGGACAGGGAAACGAGCAGTTCTTC | CAGEPGQGNEQFF
TRBJ2-2 | . | TRBV5-5 | . | TGTGCCAGCAGCTTGGGGGGACTGAACACCGGGGAGCTGTTTTTT | CASSLGGLNTGELFF
TRBJ1-3 | . | TRBV27 | TRBD1 | TGTGCCAGCAGTCTAACAGGGGTGGCCGGAAACACCATATATTTT | CASSLTGVAGNTIYF
TRBJ1-1 | . | TRBV19 | . | TGTGCCAGTAGTATAGAGGGGCTGAACACTGAAGCTTTCTTT | CASSIEGLNTEAFF
TRBJ1-3 | . | TRBV19 | . | TGTGCCAGTAAGCCTTACTCTGGAAACACCATATATTTT | CASKPYSGNTIYF
TRBJ1-2 | . | TRBV10-3 | TRBD1 | TGTGCCATCAGTGAGTGGACAGGGGGCTACACCTTC | CAISEWTGGYTF
TRBJ2-2 | . | TRBV11-2 | . | TGTGCCAGCAGCTTAGTAGCATCGGATCATGCAGGGGAGCTGTTTTTT | CASSLVASDHAGELFF
TRBJ2-7 | . | TRBV15 | TRBD2 | TGTGCCACCAGCATGGGGAGGGTCGTCTACGAGCAGTACTTC | CATSMGRVVYEQYF
TRBJ1-2 | . | TRBV7-9 | TRBD1 | TGTGCCAGCAGCTGGGACAGGTGGGATTCCCTGCCTTCTAACTATGGCTACACCTTC | CASSWDRWDSLPSNYGYTF
TRBJ2-5 | . | TRBV3-1/TRBV3-2 | TRBD2 | TGTGCCAGCAGCCAAGTGTCCTCTGCGGGAGAGAGAGAGACCCAGTACTTC | CASSQVSSAGERETQYF
TRBJ1-2 | . | TRBV6-1 | TRBD1 | TGTGCCAGCAGTGACGGACAGGGGACGAGCTACACCTTC | CASSDGQGTSYTF
TRBJ1-4 | few | TRBV21-1 | . | TGTGCCAGCAGTAGTACCGGGACAGGGGATGAAAAACTGTTTTTT | CASSSTGTGDEKLFF
TRBJ1-5 | few | TRBV6-5 | . | TGTGCCAGCAGTTCGGGGGAGGGTAGCAATCAGCCCCAGCATTTT | CASSSGEGSNQPQHF
TRBJ1-4 | . | TRBV5-8 | TRBD1 | TGTGCCAGCAGCTCCGGGACAGGGGCGCGGTGGGAAAAACTGTTTTTT | CASSSGTGARWEKLFF
TRBJ2-2 | . | TRBV5-1 | TRBD2 | TGCGCCAGCAGCTTGGATGTAGCGGGTTTAACCGGGGAGCTGTTTTTT | CASSLDVAGLTGELFF
TRBJ2-2 | . | TRBV19 | TRBD1 | TGTGCCAGTAGTATTTTGACAGGGGGCGAGTCCGGGGAGCTGTTTTTT | CASSILTGGESGELFF
TRBJ1-1 | few | TRBV29-1 | . | TGCAGCGTTGTAGTCGGGTTATGGACTGAAGCTTTCTTT | CSVVVGLWTEAFF
TRBJ2-7 | . | TRBV5-1 | . | TGCGCCAGCAGCTTGTGGTCGGGCGAGCAGTACTTC | CASSLWSGEQYF
TRBJ2-7 | once | TRBV29-1 | TRBD2 | TGCAGCGTCCCGACTAGCGGATACTACGAGCAGTACTTC | CSVPTSGYYEQYF
TRBJ1-6 | . | TRBV5-4 | TRBD1 | TGTGCCAGCAGCGCCGACAGGGAAAATAATTCACCCCTCCACTTT | CASSADRENNSPLHF
TRBJ1-2 | few | TRBV28 | . | TGTGCCAGCAGTTTTGCAGGGAACGGCTACACCTTC | CASSFAGNGYTF
TRBJ2-1 | . | TRBV7-9 | TRBD2 | TGTGCCAGCAGATCCGGGTGGGAGGGCACATACAATGAGCAGTTCTTC | CASRSGWEGTYNEQFF
TRBJ2-2 | . | TRBV25-1 | TRBD1 | TGTGCCAGCAGTCCGTTAGGACAGGGGGGAACCGGGGAGCTGTTTTTT | CASSPLGQGGTGELFF
TRBJ2-3 | . | TRBV30 | . | TGTGCCTGGACCCCGGGACTTCGAGACACAGATACGCAGTATTTT | CAWTPGLRDTDTQYF
TRBJ1-5 | . | TRBV19 | . | TGTGCCAGTAGTATTGAGGGTAGCAATCAGCCCCAGCATTTT | CASSIEGSNQPQHF
TRBJ2-2 | once | TRBV5-4 | . | TGTGCCAGCAGCTTAATGGAGGGGTGGACCGGGGAGCTGTTTTTT | CASSLMEGWTGELFF